The 12 T cell receptor beta chains presented below share a single source sample, sequenced in a study of cytomegalovirus exposure and HLA in healthy donors. Primers for the PCR totalled 60 Vbeta and 13 Jbeta. Assay: immunoSEQ multiplex PCR; the TCRdb copy retains only in-frame clones and omits some. Among approximately 200,000 clones, roughly four fifths were seen once, and the ten largest hold around 2.1%. Sequenced input: PBMCs. The receptors originated from a woman aged 18-29 years in good health and CMV-seropositive.

V gene TRBV19 combines with J gene TRBJ1-1; D is perhaps TRBD1 (6 bases). Germline V gives CDR1 LNHDA, CDR2 SQIVND (reference sequence). V dropped 1 base and J dropped 3 bases, with 15 bases sitting between them. The CDR3 is made up of 16 amino acids. The CDR3 coding sequence is TGTGCCAGTAGTATAGTCCTGGGGGACACTTACACTGAAGCTTTCTTT. It yields the protein CASSIVLGDTYTEAFF.

This rearrangement joins TRBV2 to TRBJ2-1; D perhaps matches TRBD1 (5 bases). Per the germline V gene, CDR1 is SNHLY and CDR2 is FYNNEI. The CDR3 sequence is 17 residues long. The ends were cut back, 2 bases at V and 1 base at J, with 15 bases in the middle. The DNA for the CDR3 is TGTGCCAGCAGTGAAAGGATGGACACCCAATCCTACAATGAGCAGTTCTTC. Protein sequence: CASSERMDTQSYNEQFF.

V gene TRBV9 combines with J gene TRBJ1-2, with 10 nucleotides matching TRBD1. The germline V gene has CDR1 SGDLS and CDR2 YYNGEE. The CDR3 has 15 amino acids. Unmatched junction bases numbered 2, after V lost 1 base and J lost 2 bases. The CDR3 DNA sequence: TGTGCCAGCAGCGTATCGGGACAGGGGAACTATGGCTACACCTTC. Translated: CASSVSGQGNYGYTF. The full variable domain, in which reference TRBV9 and TRBJ1-2 provide the parts outside the CDR3, is DSGVTQTPKHLITATGQRVTLRCSPRSGDLSVYWYQQSLDQGLQFLIQYYNGEERAKGNILERFSAQQFPDLHSELNLSSLELGDSALYFCASSVSGQGNYGYTFGSGTRLTVV.

In this sample, this clone turned up a few times. The chain links TRBV4-1 to TRBJ2-3, with unresolved D. Germline V gives CDR1 MGHRA, CDR2 YSYEKL. Trimming removed 1 base from V and 8 bases from J, with 10 bases in between. The CDR3 runs to 13 residues. In DNA, the CDR3 is TGCGCCAGCAGCCAAGCTGGGCTCTCTACGCAGTATTTT. Amino acid sequence: CASSQAGLSTQYF.

The chain links TRBV10-3 to TRBJ2-5; no clear D. CDR1 is ENHRY and CDR2 is SYGVKD in the germline V gene. V gave up 0 bases and J gave up 5 bases, with 4 bases separating them. CDR3 length: 12 amino acids. Written as DNA, the CDR3 is TGTGCCATCAGTGAGTCCCCGGAGACCCAGTACTTC. It is translated as CAISESPETQYF.

In its sample, this clone was seen once. The chain couples TRBV5-1 to TRBJ2-6; TRBD1 matches 8 bases. Germline V gene sequence: CDR1 SGHRS, CDR2 YFSETQ. This CDR3 is 18 amino acids long. The junction had 13 bases not matched to a gene; V was cut back by 4 bases and J by 4 bases. The CDR3 nucleotides are TGCGCCAGCAGCAGATCCACAGGGGGGTCTTTAGGGGCCAACGTCCTGACTTTC. Translating it yields CASSRSTGGSLGANVLTF.

The rearrangement uses TRBV5-6 and TRBJ2-3; 8 nucleotides line up with TRBD1. Germline V gene data show CDR1 as SGHDT and CDR2 as YYEEEE. V lost 7 bases to trimming and J lost 3 bases; unmatched junction nucleotides: 10. The CDR3 contains 15 residues. The CDR3 here is CASHEQGARTDTQYF. The CDR3 coding sequence is TGTGCCAGCCATGAGCAGGGGGCTCGGACAGATACGCAGTATTTT.

This clone was observed a few times. The V gene is TRBV6-1, the J gene TRBJ2-1; D possibly corresponds to TRBD2 (5 bases). V lost 3 bases and J lost 3, with 6 bases in between. This CDR3 has 13 amino acids. Germline values: CDR1 MNHNS, CDR2 SASEGT. CDR3 bases: TGTGCCAGCAGTGAGGACTTCTACAATGAGCAGTTCTTC. This sequence encodes CASSEDFYNEQFF.

The chain uses TRBV2 and TRBJ2-5; 9 bases align to TRBD2. TRBJ2-7 matches the DNA end more closely, so the J call is doubtful. Germline V gene data show CDR1 as SNHLY and CDR2 as FYNNEI. The CDR3 length is 14 residues. The CDR3 DNA is TGTGCCAGCAGTGAGTGGGCTAGCGGGACCGAGCAGTACTTC. This codes for CASSEWASGTEQYF.

This chain uses TRBV10-3 with TRBJ2-3; maybe TRBD1 (5 bases). CDR1 ENHRY and CDR2 SYGVKD come from the germline V gene. Trimming shortened V by 4 bases and J by 5 bases, and 13 bases separated the two germline ends. The CDR3 covers 14 residues. DNA for the CDR3: TGTGCCATCAGTGGGCAGGGTGAAGTAGATACGCAGTATTTT. This sequence encodes CAISGQGEVDTQYF.

The V call is TRBV27, the J call TRBJ2-7, with 8 bases matching TRBD2. Germline CDR1 and CDR2: MNHEY and SMNVEV (reference sequence). This CDR3 contains 13 residues. V was clipped by 11 bases and J by 0 bases; unmatched bases: 6. In DNA, the CDR3 is TGTGCCTCTTCGGGGGGGAGCTCCTACGAGCAGTACTTC. Amino acid sequence: CASSGGSSYEQYF.

Details on this clone: The sample has other DNA sequences that encode this CDR3 too. The chain combines TRBV18 with TRBJ2-1; D not resolved. The germline CDR1 and CDR2 sequences are KGHSH and LQKENI. V was cut by 6 bases and J by 1 base, with 13 bases left in between. This CDR3 has 15 amino acids. In DNA form, the CDR3 reads TGTGCCAGCTCCCCCCGAACAGATTCCTACAATGAGCAGTTCTTC. The encoded protein is CASSPRTDSYNEQFF.